The source of this TCR beta chain is a study of PD-1 blockade in classical Hodgkin lymphoma. Brentuximab vedotin exposure varied, and every patient relapsed after autologous stem cell transplantation. Thawed PBMCs underwent magnetic negative selection to yield purified CD4+ T cells. Only a few counts were recorded for this clone. Antigen: not known. This CDR3 has 15 residues. V lost 5 bases, J lost 2 bases, and 5 bases stayed unmatched. Germline CDR1 is SGHVS and CDR2 is FQNEAQ. Notes on the study in general: Repertoires differed for reasons still undefined, possibly disease activity or prior therapy.

This table comes from immunoSEQ multiplex PCR, and its TCRdb copy is limited to in-frame clones, with some not included. The table has 7,000 or so clones, about 77% seen once; the top ten hold under 3%. The sample in question was CD4+ T cells from blood, obtained at baseline. This sequence joins TRBV7-8 and TRBJ2-7; 11 nucleotides align to TRBD2. The source is a human donor with classical Hodgkin lymphoma. Written as DNA, the CDR3 is TGTGCCAGCAGCCAAGGGACTAGCGGTACCTACGAGCAGTACTTC. Protein: CASSQGTSGTYEQYF.